This TCR beta chain was recovered during a study of cytomegalovirus exposure and HLA in healthy donors. General observations from the study: Productive status was seen about 87% or about 30% of the time for most TCR beta V segments in an earlier analysis. With DRB1 most and HLA-C fewest, TCR association rates differed between HLA loci in a later analysis.

Regarding donors, all were healthy bone marrow donors. This clone was seen just once. The antigen is not known. This CDR3 has 15 residues. V trimming: 5 bases; J trimming: 8 bases; junction bases outside the gene matches: 13. Germline loops: CDR1 SGHNT, CDR2 YYREEE (reference sequence). Both 60 Vbeta primers and 13 Jbeta primers went into the PCR. The method was immunoSEQ multiplex PCR; TCRdb's version includes in-frame clones alone and lacks a portion of them. The data contain roughly 100,000 clones, 75% to 80% of them singletons. This TCR came from a male donor in good health and CMV-seropositive. The sequencing input was PBMCs. The chain combines TRBV5-4 with TRBJ2-1; 7 bases line up with TRBD2. CDR3 loop: CASRPGLVRGDEQFF. Here the CDR3 DNA reads TGTGCCAGCAGGCCCGGGCTGGTCCGGGGGGATGAGCAGTTCTTC.